This is a list of T cell receptor beta chains from one sample in a study of blood T cell repertoires in COVID-19. Sequencing was performed with immunoSEQ multiplex PCR; in TCRdb, only in-frame clones are kept and a portion is missing. The sample includes 150,000 to 200,000 clones, 75% to 90% seen only once; the top ten take around 0.77%. Sequenced sample: PBMCs or T cells enriched from blood (not recorded which). The receptors originated from a woman aged 18-30 years who had recovered from COVID-19. CDR3s include the opening cysteine and the closing phenylalanine or tryptophan. A D gene is named only where the DNA matches it firmly. The size of a clone is reported for some rows only, either as once, few or many, or as a class for expanded clones.

j_gene	abundance	v_gene	d_gene	CDR3nt	CDR3aa
TRBJ2-7	-	TRBV4-2	TRBD2	TGTGCCAGCAGCCCCCCGACTAGCGGGAGTAATGAGCAGTACTTC	CASSPPTSGSNEQYF
TRBJ1-5	-	TRBV21-1	-	TGTGCCAGCAGCACCGAAACCGGGACAGGGGGCGAGGGCAATCAGCCCCAGCATTTT	CASSTETGTGGEGNQPQHF
TRBJ1-1	-	TRBV28	TRBD1	TGTGCCAGCAGTTTCGGTGGACAGGGGGACATGAACACTGAAGCTTTCTTT	CASSFGGQGDMNTEAFF
TRBJ2-6	once	TRBV27	TRBD2	TGTGCCAGCAGTTTCCAGGGGCGGGGGGCGCTGACCGGGGCCAACGTCCTGACTTTC	CASSFQGRGALTGANVLTF
TRBJ1-5	once	TRBV15	-	TGTGCCACCAGCAGAGAGGGCCCGATTCAGCCCCAGCATTTT	CATSREGPIQPQHF
TRBJ2-1	-	TRBV24-1	-	TGTGCCACCAGTGAAATGGGAGCGGGCTCCTACAATGAGCAGTTCTTC	CATSEMGAGSYNEQFF
TRBJ2-7	-	TRBV9	TRBD1	TGTGCCAGCAGCGTATGGGACAGGGGTTCCGAGCAGTACTTC	CASSVWDRGSEQYF
TRBJ2-4	-	TRBV7-2	TRBD2	TGTGCCAGCACCCCCGGGGGGATGAGAAACTATCAGTACTTC	CASTPGGMRNYQYF
TRBJ2-7	-	TRBV6-5	TRBD2	TGTGCCAGCACCGCGACTAGCGCCGTAACCTACGAGCAGTACTTC	CASTATSAVTYEQYF
TRBJ1-2	-	TRBV9	-	TGTGCCAGCAGCTCCACAGCCGGGGACACCGCCTATGGCTACACCTTC	CASSSTAGDTAYGYTF
TRBJ2-2	-	TRBV4-1	-	TGCGCCAGCAGCCTCCGGGCCAGGGGAGAAACCGGGGAGCTGTTTTTT	CASSLRARGETGELFF
TRBJ2-1	-	TRBV5-1	TRBD2	TGCGCCAGCAGCCCCCGGGGGGCTAGCGGGAGATTCCCCTACAATGAGCAGTTCTTC	CASSPRGASGRFPYNEQFF
TRBJ2-3	-	TRBV24-1	-	TGTGCCACCAGCAAGGGCGGGGGCTATGGGACAGATACGCAGTATTTT	CATSKGGGYGTDTQYF
TRBJ2-7	once	TRBV18	TRBD2	TGTGCCAGCTCACCTGTAAGTGCTAGCGGGATCCACGAGCAGTACTTC	CASSPVSASGIHEQYF
TRBJ2-7	-	TRBV3-1/TRBV3-2	-	TGTGCCAGCAGCCAAGGCAGGGACTTCTACGAGCAGTACTTC	CASSQGRDFYEQYF
TRBJ2-3	-	TRBV5-1	-	TGCGCCAGCAGCGAGGGGGTCACAGATACGCAGTATTTT	CASSEGVTDTQYF
TRBJ1-4	-	TRBV9	TRBD1	TGTGCCAGCAGCAACAGACAGGGTTCCACTAATGAAAAACTGTTTTTT	CASSNRQGSTNEKLFF
TRBJ1-2	-	TRBV2	-	TGTGCCAGCACCGGGGGGGCAGGGTTCTATGGCTACACCTTC	CASTGGAGFYGYTF
TRBJ2-4	-	TRBV18	TRBD1	TGTGCCAGCTCACCCGGGACAGGGGAAAACATTCAGTACTTC	CASSPGTGENIQYF
TRBJ2-7	-	TRBV6-1	-	TGTGCCAGCAGTGAAGGCAGGGGGAGGTACGAGCAGTACTTC	CASSEGRGRYEQYF
TRBJ2-1	-	TRBV7-3	-	TGTGCCAGCAGCTTAGACAAGGTCTATGACGAGCAGTTCTTC	CASSLDKVYDEQFF
TRBJ2-7	once	TRBV12-2	-	TGTGCAAGTCGCAAGGGGGTCCGCGACGACTCCTACGAGCAGTACTTC	CASRKGVRDDSYEQYF
TRBJ1-1	-	TRBV5-6	-	TGTGCCAGCAGCTCACAGGACATGAACACTGAAGCTTTCTTT	CASSSQDMNTEAFF
TRBJ1-2	-	TRBV28	-	TGTGCCAGCGAAGAGGACAGATCTAACTATGGCTACACCTTC	CASEEDRSNYGYTF
TRBJ2-3	-	TRBV18	TRBD1	TGTGCCAGCTCCAGGGGGTACACAGATACGCAGTATTTT	CASSRGYTDTQYF
TRBJ1-2	once	TRBV6-2/TRBV6-3	-	TGTGCCAGCAGTTCTCGAAATACAGGCCTCGGCTATGGCTACACCTTC	CASSSRNTGLGYGYTF
TRBJ1-1	-	TRBV5-4	-	TGTGCCAGCAGCTTAGCTCCGAGGAACACTGAAGCTTTCTTT	CASSLAPRNTEAFF
TRBJ2-7	-	TRBV3-1/TRBV3-2	TRBD2	TGTGCCAGCAGCCTCCCGGTGGCAGCGGGGTCCGAGCAGTACTTC	CASSLPVAAGSEQYF
TRBJ1-1	-	TRBV6-5	-	TGTGCCAGCAGTTACTCAGTGGCGAACACTGAAGCTTTCTTT	CASSYSVANTEAFF
TRBJ2-4	-	TRBV6-5	-	TGTGCCAGCAGTTACACGGACTCTGACATTCAGTACTTC	CASSYTDSDIQYF